This T cell receptor beta chain was captured by sequencing in a study of T cell responses to AZD1222 COVID-19 vaccine (dated by TCRdb to the early 2020s). About the study as a whole: AZD1222 recipients whose second dose came at about 4 weeks and those whose second dose came at about 12 weeks were combined into one group, since spike-specific TCR depth and breadth did not differ between the two schedules. A total of 233 trial participants underwent TCR sequencing, of whom about 200 had received two doses of AZD1222 and approximately 25 had received two doses of the MenACWY control vaccine. Trial participants were enrolled by age into 18-55, 56-69 and 70-plus year subgroups, with about 150, 28 and 57 TCR-sequenced participants respectively. The paper as a whole reports these results and caveats: In the small 56-69-year group, the increase in depth fell short of significance, most likely because of low power. No day 14 peak-response samples were available, so repertoires were characterized only after the peak T cell response. Nearly half of unique spike-specific TCRs reportedly recognized epitopes outside regions mutated in the B.1.351 and B.1.1.7 variants. CD4 TCRs associated with the vaccine covered the entire spike protein, and the dominant responses were in regions 160-218 and 743-854. After two AZD1222 doses, spike-specific TCR breadth and depth were significantly higher than at day 0 and than in MenACWY recipients. Conclusions about previously exposed vaccinees are limited, since just a handful of AZD1222 recipients were seropositive for SARS-CoV-2 at baseline. Participants were mostly white British, with more females than males. The authors suggested clonal diversity may have been underestimated.

The CDR3 regions of human TCRbeta chains were analyzed by immunosequencing. From the authors' description of their analysis: TCRs in the repertoires were compared against a reference library of SARS-CoV-2-specific TCRs that had been generated with the MIRA antigen-specificity platform. Breadth meant the fraction of unique TCRs that were SARS-CoV-2-associated, whereas depth meant the fraction of total T cells that were SARS-CoV-2-associated. Using the MIRA data, each spike-specific TCR was mapped to the spike region that the TCR reacts to and placed in a CD4 or CD8 class. Log10-transformed breadth and depth values were compared by one-way ANOVA with Sidak's multiple comparisons tests. The immuneACCESS repertoire file appears here via TCRdb, limited to in-frame rearrangements. These files lack a portion of the clones; in checked studies, under half of the deficit traces to unresolved V genes, and the cause of the others is not known. V, J and clone size are those of that table, while D and trimming were read from the DNA. The sample has some 150,000 clones on record, about 90% of them singletons. Together, the top ten hold 3% to 4.5% of the sample.

The germline V gene sets CDR1 to SGHVS and CDR2 to FQNEAQ. The trim is 5 bases for V and 5 bases for J, with a gap of 18 bases between the germline ends. Counted from cysteine to phenylalanine, this CDR3 has 15 amino acids. The read is trimmed to its CDR3 DNA, 45 bases read in frame from base 1. Interpreted using the paper, the time point label stands for: baseline before first vaccination. Vaccinee samples were obtained from the UK trials COV001 and COV002, which included a single-blind randomized controlled phase 2/3 trial of AZD1222 (ChAdOx1 nCoV-19) in healthy adults. For TCRbeta chain sequencing, PBMC samples were collected from trial participants at day 0 and at day 28 after the second dose. On this clone itself: Its cognate antigen has yet to be identified. No base-level quality is on record; no much larger clone is a single base apart.

The TCR was taken from an adult in good health. The starting material was peripheral blood, obtained on day 0 of AZD1222 vaccination. The chain employs TRBV7-8 and TRBJ2-5; the D segment could be TRBD2, given 6 matching bases. The nucleotides are TGTGCCAGCAGCATACTGGCGGGATCGCCTGAGACCCAGTACTTC. This translates into CASSILAGSPETQYF.